This T cell receptor beta chain comes out of a study of shared clonotypes between healthy human individuals. Study as a whole: Three plates each covered CD4 naive and memory; CD8 naive two, CD8 memory one. Findings and caveats of the study: The expectation was that sequencing depth would affect clonotype sharing among donors. Depth was large, yet rarefaction showed that sorted-subset sequencing was incomplete.

As concerns this clone: Its antigen remains unknown.

Replicate PCRs run on sorted subsets employed approximately 0.2 ug DNA, tens of thousands of T cell genomes. The method was immunoSEQ multiplex PCR; TCRdb's version includes in-frame clones alone and lacks a portion of them. The sample has 2.5 million or so clones; approximately 92% are singletons. CDR3 length equals 18 residues. This TCR came from a man younger than 35 in good health. This chain uses TRBV21-1 with TRBJ2-3; TRBD2 is taken as the D call from the table, unchecked against the DNA. TRBV21-1 is annotated as a pseudogene. The sample was naive CD4+ T cells sorted from blood. Described subset: CD45RA+ positively selected. DNA for the CDR3: TGTGCCAGCCCCTGGACGGGACTAGCGGGGAGGAGGCCAGATACGCAGTATTTT. Residues: CASPWTGLAGRRPDTQYF.